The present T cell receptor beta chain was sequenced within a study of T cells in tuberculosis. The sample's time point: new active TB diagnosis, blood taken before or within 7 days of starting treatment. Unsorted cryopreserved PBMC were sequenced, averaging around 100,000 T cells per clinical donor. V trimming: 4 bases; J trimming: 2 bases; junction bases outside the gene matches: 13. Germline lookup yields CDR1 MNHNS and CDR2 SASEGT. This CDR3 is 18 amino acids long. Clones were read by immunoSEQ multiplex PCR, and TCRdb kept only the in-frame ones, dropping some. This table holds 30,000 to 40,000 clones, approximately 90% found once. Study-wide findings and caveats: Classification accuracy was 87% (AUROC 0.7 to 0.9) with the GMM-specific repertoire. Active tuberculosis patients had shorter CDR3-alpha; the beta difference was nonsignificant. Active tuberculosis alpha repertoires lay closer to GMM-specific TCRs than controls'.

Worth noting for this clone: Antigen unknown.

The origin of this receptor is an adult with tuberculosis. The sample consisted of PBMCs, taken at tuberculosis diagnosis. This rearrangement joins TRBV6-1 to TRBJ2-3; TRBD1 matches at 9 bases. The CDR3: CASSVPGQGTPDTDTQYF. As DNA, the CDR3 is TGTGCCAGCAGTGTCCCGGGACAGGGAACCCCTGACACAGATACGCAGTATTTT.